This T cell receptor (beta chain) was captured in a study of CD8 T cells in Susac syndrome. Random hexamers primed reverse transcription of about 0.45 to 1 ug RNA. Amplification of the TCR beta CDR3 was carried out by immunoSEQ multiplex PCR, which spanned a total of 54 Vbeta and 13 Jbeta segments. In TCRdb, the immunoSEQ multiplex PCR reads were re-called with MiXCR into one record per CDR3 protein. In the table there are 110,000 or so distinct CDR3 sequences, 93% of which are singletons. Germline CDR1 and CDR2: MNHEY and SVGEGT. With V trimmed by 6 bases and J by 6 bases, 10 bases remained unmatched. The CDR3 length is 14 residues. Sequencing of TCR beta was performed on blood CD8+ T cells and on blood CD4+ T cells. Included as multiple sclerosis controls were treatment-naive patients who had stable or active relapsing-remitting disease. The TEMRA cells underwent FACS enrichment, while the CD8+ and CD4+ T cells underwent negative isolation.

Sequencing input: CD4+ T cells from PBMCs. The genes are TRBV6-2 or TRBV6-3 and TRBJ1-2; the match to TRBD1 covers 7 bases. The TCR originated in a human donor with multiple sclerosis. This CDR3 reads CASSAVNRGHGYTF. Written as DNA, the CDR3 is TGTGCCAGCAGCGCCGTTAACAGGGGCCATGGCTACACCTTC.